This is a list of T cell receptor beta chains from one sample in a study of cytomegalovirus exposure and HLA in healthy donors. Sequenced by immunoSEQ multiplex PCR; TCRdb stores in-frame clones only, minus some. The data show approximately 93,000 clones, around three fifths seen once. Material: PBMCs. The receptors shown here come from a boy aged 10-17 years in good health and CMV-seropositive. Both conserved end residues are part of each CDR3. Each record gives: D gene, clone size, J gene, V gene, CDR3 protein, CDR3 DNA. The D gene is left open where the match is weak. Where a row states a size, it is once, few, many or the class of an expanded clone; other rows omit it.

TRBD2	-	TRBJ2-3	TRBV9	CASSSFGRGGTDTQYF	TGTGCCAGCAGCTCTTTCGGGAGGGGAGGCACAGATACGCAGTATTTT
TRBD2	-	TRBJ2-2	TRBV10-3	CAISVGLAGTGELFF	TGTGCCATCAGCGTGGGACTAGCGGGCACCGGGGAGCTGTTTTTT
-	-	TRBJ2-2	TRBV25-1	CASRWGEAGELFF	TGTGCCAGCAGATGGGGGGAGGCCGGGGAGCTGTTTTTT
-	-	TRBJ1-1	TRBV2	CASNRGLGTEAFF	TGTGCCAGCAACCGGGGACTGGGCACTGAAGCTTTCTTT
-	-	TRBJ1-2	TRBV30	CAWNPGKGYGYTF	TGTGCCTGGAACCCGGGAAAGGGCTATGGCTACACCTTC
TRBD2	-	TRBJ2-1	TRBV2	CASSDWGGNEQFF	TGTGCCAGCAGTGACTGGGGGGGGAATGAGCAGTTCTTC
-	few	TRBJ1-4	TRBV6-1	CASRLQAATNEKLFF	TGTGCCAGCAGACTACAGGCAGCAACTAATGAAAAACTGTTTTTT
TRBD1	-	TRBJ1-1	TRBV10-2	CASSYGQGNTEAFF	TGCGCCAGCAGTTATGGACAGGGGAACACTGAAGCTTTCTTT
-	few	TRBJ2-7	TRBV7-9	CASSFIDSALYEQYF	TGTGCCAGCAGCTTCATTGACTCCGCCCTCTACGAGCAGTACTTC
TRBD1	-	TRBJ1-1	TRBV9	CASSVGQGMNTEAFF	TGTGCCAGCAGCGTAGGACAGGGAATGAACACTGAAGCTTTCTTT
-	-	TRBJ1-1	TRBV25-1	CASSDSGGSNTEAFF	TGTGCCAGCAGTGATTCTGGTGGCAGTAACACTGAAGCTTTCTTT
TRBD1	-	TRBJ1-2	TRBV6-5	CASSYSRTGGGYGYPF	TGTGCCAGCAGTTACTCCCGGACAGGGGGCGGCTATGGCTACCCCTTC
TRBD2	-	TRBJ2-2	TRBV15	CATSRELAGTGELFF	TGTGCCACCAGCAGAGAGCTAGCGGGGACCGGGGAGCTGTTTTTT
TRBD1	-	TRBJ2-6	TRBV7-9	CASSLGDRGSGANVLTF	TGTGCCAGCAGCTTAGGGGACAGGGGGTCTGGGGCCAACGTCCTGACTTTC
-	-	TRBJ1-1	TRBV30	CAWSVPALYRWDTEAFF	TGTGCCTGGAGTGTACCCGCCTTGTACAGATGGGACACTGAAGCTTTCTTT
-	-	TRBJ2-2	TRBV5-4	CASSLRGTLFANTGELFF	TGTGCCAGCAGCTTGAGGGGGACACTGTTCGCGAACACCGGGGAGCTGTTTTTT
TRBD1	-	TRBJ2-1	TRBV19	CASSFRGLGQGARNEQFF	TGTGCCAGTAGCTTTAGGGGGCTGGGACAGGGGGCACGGAATGAGCAGTTCTTC
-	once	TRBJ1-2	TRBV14	CASSQVTTDYGYTF	TGTGCCAGCAGCCAGGTCACAACAGACTATGGCTACACCTTC
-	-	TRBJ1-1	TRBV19	CASSVYSEAFF	TGTGCCAGTAGTGTATACAGTGAAGCTTTCTTT
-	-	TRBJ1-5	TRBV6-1	CASSESGVGQPQHF	TGTGCCAGCAGTGAATCAGGGGTCGGTCAGCCCCAGCATTTT
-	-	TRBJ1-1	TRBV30	CAWGGYLARAFF	TGTGCCTGGGGGGGGTATCTGGCCAGAGCTTTCTTT
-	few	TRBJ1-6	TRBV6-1	CASSGLNSPLHF	TGTGCCAGCAGTGGACTGAATTCACCCCTCCACTTT
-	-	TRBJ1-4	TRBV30	CAWKGLVGEKLFF	TGTGCCTGGAAGGGGCTCGTAGGGGAAAAACTGTTTTTT
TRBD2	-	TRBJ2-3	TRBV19	CASTRGGTDTQYF	TGTGCCAGTACTCGGGGGGGCACAGATACGCAGTATTTT
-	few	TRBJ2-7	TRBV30	CAWSFPRTNSYEQYF	TGTGCCTGGAGTTTCCCCCGGACTAACTCCTACGAGCAGTACTTC
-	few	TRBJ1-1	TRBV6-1	CASSGGLTEAFF	TGTGCCAGCAGTGGGGGCCTCACTGAAGCTTTCTTT
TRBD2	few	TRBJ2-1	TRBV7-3	CASSPGLAGNEQFF	TGTGCCAGCAGCCCAGGACTAGCGGGCAATGAGCAGTTCTTC
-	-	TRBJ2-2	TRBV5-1	CATSRESDTGELFF	TGCGCCACCAGCAGGGAGTCGGACACCGGGGAGCTGTTTTTT
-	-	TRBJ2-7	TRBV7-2	CASSLQGGRTYEQYF	TGTGCCAGCAGCCTTCAGGGGGGAAGGACCTACGAGCAGTACTTC
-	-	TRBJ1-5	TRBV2	CASGPDSGQPQHF	TGTGCCAGCGGTCCGGACTCTGGCCAGCCCCAGCATTTT
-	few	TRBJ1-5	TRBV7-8	CASSPGGAGNQPQHF	TGTGCCAGCAGCCCCGGGGGGGCTGGCAATCAGCCCCAGCATTTT
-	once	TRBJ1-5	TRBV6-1	CASTPNLSSNQPQHF	TGTGCCAGCACCCCTAATTTGTCGAGCAATCAGCCCCAGCATTTT
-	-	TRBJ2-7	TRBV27	CASSFVGGNEQYF	TGTGCCAGCAGTTTTGTAGGCGGCAACGAGCAGTACTTC
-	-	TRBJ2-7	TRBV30	CACTPRPSAYEQYF	TGTGCCTGTACCCCGAGGCCTTCGGCCTACGAGCAGTACTTC
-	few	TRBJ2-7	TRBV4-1	CASSQDRTALYEQYF	TGCGCCAGCAGCCAAGATCGTACAGCACTCTACGAGCAGTACTTC
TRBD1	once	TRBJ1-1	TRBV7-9	CSTLTGGTEAFF	TGTTCCACCTTAACAGGGGGGACTGAAGCTTTCTTT
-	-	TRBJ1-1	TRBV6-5	CASSEQAESTEAFF	TGTGCCAGCAGTGAACAGGCGGAATCCACTGAAGCTTTCTTT
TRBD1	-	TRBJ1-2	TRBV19	CASRAGTGGRGYTF	TGTGCCAGTAGAGCCGGGACAGGGGGTCGTGGCTACACCTTC
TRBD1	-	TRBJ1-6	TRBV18	CASSSGQTEDSPLHF	TGTGCCAGCTCATCGGGACAGACAGAGGATTCACCCCTCCACTTT